The clone carrying this T cell receptor beta chain has at least ten counts. The sample is drawn from a study of early T cells in non-severe SARS-CoV-2 infection. A single record per CDR3 protein comes from TCRdb applying MiXCR to the 5' RACE reads. The sample lists around 50,000 distinct CDR3 sequences; 5.5% to 7.5% were seen once. CDR1 and CDR2 from the germline V gene are SNHLY and FYNNEI. The length of the CDR3 is 13 residues. V was pared by 6 bases and J by 3 bases, with 9 bases between. The sequence was collected from an adult who was a healthcare worker with PCR-confirmed SARS-CoV-2 infection or an uninfected control (not recorded which). Sequencing was performed on whole blood. The chain recombines TRBV2 with TRBJ1-5; unclear D gene. For the CDR3, the DNA is TGTGCCAGCAGCGGGCAGGCCAATCAGCCCCAGCATTTT. Its protein product is CASSGQANQPQHF.